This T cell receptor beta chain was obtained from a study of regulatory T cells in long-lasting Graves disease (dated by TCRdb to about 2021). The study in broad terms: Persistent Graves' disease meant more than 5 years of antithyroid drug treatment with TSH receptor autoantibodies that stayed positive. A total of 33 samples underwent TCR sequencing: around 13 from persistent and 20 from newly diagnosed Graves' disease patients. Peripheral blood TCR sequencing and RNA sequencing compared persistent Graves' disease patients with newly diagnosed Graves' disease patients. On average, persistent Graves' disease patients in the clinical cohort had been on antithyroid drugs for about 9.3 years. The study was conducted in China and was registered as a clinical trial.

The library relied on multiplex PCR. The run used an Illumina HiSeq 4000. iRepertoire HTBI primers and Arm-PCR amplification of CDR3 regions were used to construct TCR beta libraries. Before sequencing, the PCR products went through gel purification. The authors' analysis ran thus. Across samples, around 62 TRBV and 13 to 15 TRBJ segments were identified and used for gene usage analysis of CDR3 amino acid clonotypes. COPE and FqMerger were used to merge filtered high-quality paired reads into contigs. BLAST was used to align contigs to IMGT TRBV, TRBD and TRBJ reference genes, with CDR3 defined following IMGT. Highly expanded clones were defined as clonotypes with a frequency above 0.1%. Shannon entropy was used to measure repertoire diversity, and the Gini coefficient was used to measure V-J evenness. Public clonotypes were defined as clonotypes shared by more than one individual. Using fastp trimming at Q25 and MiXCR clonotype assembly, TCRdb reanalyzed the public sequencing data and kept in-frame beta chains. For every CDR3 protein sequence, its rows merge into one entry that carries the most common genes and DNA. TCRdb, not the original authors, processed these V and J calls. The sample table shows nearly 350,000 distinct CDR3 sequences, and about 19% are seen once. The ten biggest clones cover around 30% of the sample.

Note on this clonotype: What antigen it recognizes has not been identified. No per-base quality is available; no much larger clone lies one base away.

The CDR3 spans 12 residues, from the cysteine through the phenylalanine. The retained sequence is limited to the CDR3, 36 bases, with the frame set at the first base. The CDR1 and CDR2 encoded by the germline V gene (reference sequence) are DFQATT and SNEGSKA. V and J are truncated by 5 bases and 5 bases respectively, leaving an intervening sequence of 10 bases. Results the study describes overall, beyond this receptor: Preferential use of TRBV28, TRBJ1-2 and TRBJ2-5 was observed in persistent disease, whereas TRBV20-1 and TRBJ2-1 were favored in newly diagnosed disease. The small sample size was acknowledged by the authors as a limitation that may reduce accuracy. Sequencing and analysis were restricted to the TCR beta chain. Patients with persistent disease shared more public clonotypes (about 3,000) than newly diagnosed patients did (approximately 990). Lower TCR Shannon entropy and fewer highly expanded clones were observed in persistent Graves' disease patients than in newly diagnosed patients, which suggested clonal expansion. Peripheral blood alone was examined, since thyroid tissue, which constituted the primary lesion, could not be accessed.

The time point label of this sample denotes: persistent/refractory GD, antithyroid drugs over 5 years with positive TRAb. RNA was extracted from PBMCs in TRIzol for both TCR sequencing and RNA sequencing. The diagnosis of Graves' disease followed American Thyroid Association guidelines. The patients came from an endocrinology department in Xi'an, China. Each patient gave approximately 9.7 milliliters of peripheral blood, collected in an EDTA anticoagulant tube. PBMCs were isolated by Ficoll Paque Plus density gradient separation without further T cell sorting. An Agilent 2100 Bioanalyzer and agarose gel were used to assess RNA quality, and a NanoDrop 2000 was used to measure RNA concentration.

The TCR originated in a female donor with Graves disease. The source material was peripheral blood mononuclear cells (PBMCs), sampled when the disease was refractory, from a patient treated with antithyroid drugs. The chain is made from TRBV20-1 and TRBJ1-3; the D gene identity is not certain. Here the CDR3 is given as CSASGGRNTIYF. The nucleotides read TGCAGTGCTTCGGGCGGTCGAAACACCATATATTTT.